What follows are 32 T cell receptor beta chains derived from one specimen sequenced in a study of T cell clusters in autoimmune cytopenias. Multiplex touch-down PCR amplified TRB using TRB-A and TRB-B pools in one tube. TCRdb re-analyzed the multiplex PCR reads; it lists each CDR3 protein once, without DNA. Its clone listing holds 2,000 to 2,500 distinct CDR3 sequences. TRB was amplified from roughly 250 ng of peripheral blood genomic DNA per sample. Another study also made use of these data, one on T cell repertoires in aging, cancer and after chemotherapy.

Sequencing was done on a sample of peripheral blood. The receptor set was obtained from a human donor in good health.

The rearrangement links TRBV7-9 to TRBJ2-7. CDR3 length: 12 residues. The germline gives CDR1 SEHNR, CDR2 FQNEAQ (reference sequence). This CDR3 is CASSFSSYEQYF.

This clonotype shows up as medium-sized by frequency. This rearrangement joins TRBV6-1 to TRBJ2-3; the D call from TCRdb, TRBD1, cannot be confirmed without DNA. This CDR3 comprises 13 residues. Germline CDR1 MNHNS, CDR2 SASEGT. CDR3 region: CASRLQGPDTQYF.

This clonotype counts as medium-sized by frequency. The CDR3 is CASRFRSSTDTQYF. The gene calls are TRBV5-4 and TRBJ2-3. Germline V gene lookup returns CDR1 SGHNT and CDR2 YYREEE (reference sequence). The CDR3 loop spans 14 amino acids.

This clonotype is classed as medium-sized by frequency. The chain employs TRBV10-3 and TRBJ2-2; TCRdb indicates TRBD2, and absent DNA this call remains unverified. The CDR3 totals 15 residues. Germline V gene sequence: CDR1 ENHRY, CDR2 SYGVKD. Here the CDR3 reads CAISGIGEWPGELFF.

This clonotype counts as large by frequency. The CDR3 sequence is CASSGTGVGYTF. This chain links TRBV6-1 with TRBJ1-2; TCRdb designates TRBD1, a call that cannot be tested without DNA. CDR1 is MNHNS, CDR2 SASEGT, per germline. The CDR3 is 12 amino acids.

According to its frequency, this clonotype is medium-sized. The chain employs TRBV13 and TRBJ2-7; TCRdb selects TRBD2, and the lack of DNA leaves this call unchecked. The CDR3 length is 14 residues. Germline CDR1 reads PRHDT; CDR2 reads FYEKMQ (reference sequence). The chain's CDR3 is CASSQPRAPYEQYF.

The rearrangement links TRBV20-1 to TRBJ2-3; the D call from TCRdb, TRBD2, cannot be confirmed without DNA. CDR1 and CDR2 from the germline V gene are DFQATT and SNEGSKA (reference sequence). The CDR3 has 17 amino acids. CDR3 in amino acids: CSARITGGRTRVDTQYF.

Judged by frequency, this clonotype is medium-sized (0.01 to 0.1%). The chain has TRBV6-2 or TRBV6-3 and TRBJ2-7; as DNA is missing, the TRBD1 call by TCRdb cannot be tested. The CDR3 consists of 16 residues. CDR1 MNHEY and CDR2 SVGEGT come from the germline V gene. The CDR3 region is CASTTARTGVSYEQYF.

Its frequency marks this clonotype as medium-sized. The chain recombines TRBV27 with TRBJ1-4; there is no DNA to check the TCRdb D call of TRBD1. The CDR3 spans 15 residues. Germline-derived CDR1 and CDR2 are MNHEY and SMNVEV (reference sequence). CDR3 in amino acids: CASSPDRGSNEKLFF.

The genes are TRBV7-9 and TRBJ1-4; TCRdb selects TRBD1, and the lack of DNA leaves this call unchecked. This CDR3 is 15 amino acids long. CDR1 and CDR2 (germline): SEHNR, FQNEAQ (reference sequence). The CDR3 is CASSLAVQTNEKLFF.

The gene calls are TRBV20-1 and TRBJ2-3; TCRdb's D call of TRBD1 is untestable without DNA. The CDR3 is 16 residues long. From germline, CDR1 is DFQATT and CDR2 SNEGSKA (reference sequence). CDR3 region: CSACRPGQGATDTQYF.

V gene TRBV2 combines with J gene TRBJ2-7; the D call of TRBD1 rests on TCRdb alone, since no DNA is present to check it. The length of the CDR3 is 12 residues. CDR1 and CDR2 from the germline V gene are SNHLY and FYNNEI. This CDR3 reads CASSRVGYEQYF.

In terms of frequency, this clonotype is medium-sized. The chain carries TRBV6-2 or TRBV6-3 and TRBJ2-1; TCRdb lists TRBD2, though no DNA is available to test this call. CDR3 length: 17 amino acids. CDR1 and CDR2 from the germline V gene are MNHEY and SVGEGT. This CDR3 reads CASSYQSGRGGLNEQFF.

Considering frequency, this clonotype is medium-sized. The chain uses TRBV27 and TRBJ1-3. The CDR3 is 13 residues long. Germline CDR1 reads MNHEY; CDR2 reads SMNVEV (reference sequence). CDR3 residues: CASSYTSGNTIYF.

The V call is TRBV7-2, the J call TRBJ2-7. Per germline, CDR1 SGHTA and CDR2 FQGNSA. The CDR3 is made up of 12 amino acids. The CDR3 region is CASSLDHYEQYF.

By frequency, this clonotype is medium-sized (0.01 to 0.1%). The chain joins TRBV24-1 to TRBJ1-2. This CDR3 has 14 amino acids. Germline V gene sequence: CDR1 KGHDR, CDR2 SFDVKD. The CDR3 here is CATSAIWRSDGYTF.

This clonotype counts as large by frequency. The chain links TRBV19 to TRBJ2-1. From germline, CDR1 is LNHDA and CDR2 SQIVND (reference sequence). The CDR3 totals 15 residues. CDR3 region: CASSTDTYSYNEQFF.

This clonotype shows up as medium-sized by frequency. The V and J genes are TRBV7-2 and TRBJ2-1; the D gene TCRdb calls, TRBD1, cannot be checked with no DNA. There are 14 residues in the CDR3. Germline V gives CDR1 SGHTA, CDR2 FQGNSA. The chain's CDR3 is CASSLRGEYNEQFF.

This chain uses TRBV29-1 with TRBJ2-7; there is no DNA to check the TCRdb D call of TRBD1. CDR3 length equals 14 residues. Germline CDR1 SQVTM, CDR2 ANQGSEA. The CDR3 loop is CSVAGTGHSYEQYF.

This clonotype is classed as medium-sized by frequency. The CDR3 region is CASSLSSGTAQETQYF. J is TRBJ2-5 and V is TRBV7-2; TCRdb's assignment of TRBD1 cannot be checked, as there is no DNA. The CDR3 has 16 amino acids. Germline CDR1 reads SGHTA; CDR2 reads FQGNSA.

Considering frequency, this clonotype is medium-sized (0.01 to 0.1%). CDR3 region: CASSEWDRSSYNEQFF. The chain links TRBV6-4 to TRBJ2-1; the TRBD1 assignment by TCRdb is unverifiable without DNA. The CDR3 is 16 amino acids. Germline V gene data show CDR1 as MRHNA and CDR2 as SNTAGT.

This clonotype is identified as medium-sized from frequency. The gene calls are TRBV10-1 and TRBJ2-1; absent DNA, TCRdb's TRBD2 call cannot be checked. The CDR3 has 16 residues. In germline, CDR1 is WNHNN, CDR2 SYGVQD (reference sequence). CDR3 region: CASSGIGGGVVFEQFF.

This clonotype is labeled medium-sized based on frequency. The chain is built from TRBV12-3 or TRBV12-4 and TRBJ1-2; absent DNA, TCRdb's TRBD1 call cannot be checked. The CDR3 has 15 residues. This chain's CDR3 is CASTRQGQSIYGYTF.

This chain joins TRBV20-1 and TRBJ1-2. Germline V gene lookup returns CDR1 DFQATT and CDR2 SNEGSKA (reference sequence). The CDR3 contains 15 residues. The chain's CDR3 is CSARDPTRVNYGYTF.

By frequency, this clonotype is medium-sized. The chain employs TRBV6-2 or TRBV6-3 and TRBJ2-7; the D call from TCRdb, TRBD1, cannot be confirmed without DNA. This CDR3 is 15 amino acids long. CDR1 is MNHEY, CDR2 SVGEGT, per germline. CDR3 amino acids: CASSSPNRRAYEQYF.

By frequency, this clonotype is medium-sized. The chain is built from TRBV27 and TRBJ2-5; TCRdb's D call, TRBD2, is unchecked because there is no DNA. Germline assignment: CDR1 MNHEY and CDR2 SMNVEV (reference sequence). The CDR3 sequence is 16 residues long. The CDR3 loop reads CASSPGLAGAIETQYF.

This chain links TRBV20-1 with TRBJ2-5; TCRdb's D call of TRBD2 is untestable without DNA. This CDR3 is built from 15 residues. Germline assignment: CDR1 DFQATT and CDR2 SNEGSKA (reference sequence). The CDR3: CSAREVAGGQETQYF.

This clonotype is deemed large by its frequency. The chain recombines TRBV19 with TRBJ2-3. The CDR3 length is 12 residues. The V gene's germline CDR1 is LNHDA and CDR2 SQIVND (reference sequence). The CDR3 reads CASKGPTDTQYF.

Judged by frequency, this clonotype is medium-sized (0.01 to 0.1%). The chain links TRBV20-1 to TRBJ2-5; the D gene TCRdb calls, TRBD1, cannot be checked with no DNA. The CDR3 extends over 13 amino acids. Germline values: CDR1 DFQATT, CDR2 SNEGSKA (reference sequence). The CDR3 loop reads CSARGDRKETQYF.

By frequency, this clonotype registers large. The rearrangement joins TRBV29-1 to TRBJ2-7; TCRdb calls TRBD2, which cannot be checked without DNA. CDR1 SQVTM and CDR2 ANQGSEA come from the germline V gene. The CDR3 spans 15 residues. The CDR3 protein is CSVELAGAMVGEQYF.

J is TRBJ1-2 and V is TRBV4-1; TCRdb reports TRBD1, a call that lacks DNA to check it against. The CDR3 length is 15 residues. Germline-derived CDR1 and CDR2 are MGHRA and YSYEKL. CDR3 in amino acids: CASSQGTGGGYGYTF.

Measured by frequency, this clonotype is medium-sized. CDR3 amino acids: CASSWYTAGTEETQYF. The chain recombines TRBV5-6 with TRBJ2-5; TCRdb selects TRBD2, and the lack of DNA leaves this call unchecked. The CDR3 runs to 16 residues. Per the germline V gene, CDR1 is SGHDT and CDR2 is YYEEEE.